The 7 T cell receptor beta chains presented below share a single source sample, sequenced in a study of T cells in Graves' hyperthyroidism and ophthalmopathy. Researchers took RNA transcripts and amplified the TCR beta CDR3 regions from them. Primed by the HTBI set, a first-round RT-PCR was run on the TCR CDR3. TCRdb reanalysed the multiplex PCR reads using MiXCR and keeps one entry per CDR3 protein. This sample yields about 610,000 distinct CDR3 sequences, of which approximately 14% are seen a single time; around 4% belongs to the top ten. Sequenced input: blood. These TCRs come from a woman aged 40 to 50 with Graves' ophthalmopathy.

This clonotype was seen repeatedly, ten times or more. The chain links TRBV6-4 to TRBJ1-6; D not resolved. Germline lookup yields CDR1 MRHNA and CDR2 SNTAGT. The length of the CDR3 is 13 residues. The V end was cut by 6 bases, the J end by 6 bases, with 9 bases between. The CDR3 loop is CASSRILNSPLHF. CDR3 nucleotide sequence: TGTGCCAGCAGCCGGATACTTAATTCACCCCTCCACTTT.

This clonotype appeared a few times. V usage is TRBV7-2 and J usage is TRBJ1-3; D uncertain. The CDR3 is made up of 14 amino acids. Trimming stripped 5 bases from V and 2 bases from J, with 10 bases between. CDR1 SGHTA and CDR2 FQGNSA come from the germline V gene. The CDR3 protein is CASSPLSAGNTIYF. The CDR3 bases are TGTGCCAGCAGCCCCTTGTCAGCTGGAAACACCATATATTTT.

This clonotype was counted only a few times. In nucleotides, the CDR3 is TGTGCCACCAGCAGAGATCTAAGGGCGTGGGGAAACACCATATATTTT. This gives the protein CATSRDLRAWGNTIYF. The chain carries TRBV15 and TRBJ1-3; no clear D. With 0 bases removed from V and 4 bases from J, the gap between germline ends came to 13 bases. This CDR3 is built from 16 residues. Per germline, CDR1 LNHNV and CDR2 YYDKDF (reference sequence).

The chain employs TRBV7-3 and TRBJ2-5; D is perhaps TRBD1 or TRBD2 (5 bases each). With 3 bases removed from V and 5 bases from J, the gap between germline ends came to 10 bases. The CDR3 is made up of 13 amino acids. Germline V gene sequence: CDR1 SGHTA, CDR2 FQGTGA. The CDR3, as DNA: TGTGCCAGCAGCTTCGGGACGTCGGAGACCCAGTACTTC. It codes for CASSFGTSETQYF.

There are many counts of this clonotype. The rearrangement links TRBV11-2 to TRBJ2-7, with 9 bases identical to TRBD1. CDR3 size: 15 residues. The ends lost 3 bases at V and 5 bases at J; junction bases unmatched: 8. In germline, CDR1 is SGHAT, CDR2 FQNNGV. The CDR3 DNA sequence: TGTGCCAGCAGCTTCCTCGTACAGGGGGCCGACGAGCAGTACTTC. This gives the protein CASSFLVQGADEQYF.

This clonotype has at least ten counts. The chain joins TRBV6-1 to TRBJ2-5, with 8 bases lining up with TRBD2. The CDR3 runs 13 residues. The trim removed 8 bases at V and 1 base at J, leaving 3 bases unmatched. Germline V gene lookup returns CDR1 MNHNS and CDR2 SASEGT. The CDR3 reads CASRGTSQETQYF. Here the CDR3 DNA reads TGTGCCAGCCGGGGGACTAGCCAAGAGACCCAGTACTTC.

The chain is built from TRBV5-1 and TRBJ1-2; D ambiguous. Germline CDR1 and CDR2: SGHRS and YFSETQ. Trimming stripped 0 bases from V and 7 bases from J, with 10 bases between. CDR3 length: 13 amino acids. The CDR3 region is CASSLDTPIGYTF. The CDR3 coding sequence is TGCGCCAGCAGCTTGGACACCCCTATTGGCTACACCTTC.